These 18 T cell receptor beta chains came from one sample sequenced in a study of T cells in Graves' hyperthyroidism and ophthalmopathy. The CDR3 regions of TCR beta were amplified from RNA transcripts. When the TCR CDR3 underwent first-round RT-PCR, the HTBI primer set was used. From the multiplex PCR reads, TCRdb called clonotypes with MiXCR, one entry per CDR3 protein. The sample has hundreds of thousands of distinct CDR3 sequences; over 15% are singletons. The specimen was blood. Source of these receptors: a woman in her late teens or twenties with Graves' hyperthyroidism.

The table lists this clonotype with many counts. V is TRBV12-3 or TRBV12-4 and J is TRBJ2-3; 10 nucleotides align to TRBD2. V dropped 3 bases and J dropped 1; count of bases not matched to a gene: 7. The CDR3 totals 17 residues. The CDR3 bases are TGTGCCAGCAGTTTCAGACTAGCGGGCCGAGGCACAGATACGCAGTATTTT. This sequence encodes CASSFRLAGRGTDTQYF.

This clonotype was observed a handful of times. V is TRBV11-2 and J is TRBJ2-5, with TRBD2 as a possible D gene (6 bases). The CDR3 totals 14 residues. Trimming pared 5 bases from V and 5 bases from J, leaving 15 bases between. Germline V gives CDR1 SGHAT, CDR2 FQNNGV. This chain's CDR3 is CASSPDGGRETQYF. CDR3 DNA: TGTGCCAGCAGCCCAGACGGGGGTAGGGAGACCCAGTACTTC.

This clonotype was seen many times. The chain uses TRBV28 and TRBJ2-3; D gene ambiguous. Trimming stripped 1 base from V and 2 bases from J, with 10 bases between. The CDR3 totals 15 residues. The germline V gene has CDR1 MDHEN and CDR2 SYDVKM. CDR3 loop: CASSLLSGLTDTQYF. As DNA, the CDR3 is TGTGCCAGCAGTTTATTGTCAGGTCTCACAGATACGCAGTATTTT.

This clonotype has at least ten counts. CDR3 coding DNA: TGTGCCAGCAGTTTAGGGCCACTCGGGACTTTCCACGGGTACGAGCAGTACTTC. This codes for CASSLGPLGTFHGYEQYF. This chain connects TRBV28 to TRBJ2-7; weak D call: TRBD2 (6 bases). This CDR3 comprises 18 residues. V was shortened by 2 bases and J by 4 bases, with 24 bases between the two germline ends. The germline V gene encodes CDR1 MDHEN and CDR2 SYDVKM.

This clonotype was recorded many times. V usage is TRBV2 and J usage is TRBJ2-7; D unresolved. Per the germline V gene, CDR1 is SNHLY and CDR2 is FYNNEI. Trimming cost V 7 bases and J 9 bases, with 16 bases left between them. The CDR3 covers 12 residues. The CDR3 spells CASTVFNGMQYF. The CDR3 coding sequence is TGTGCCAGCACCGTTTTTAACGGAATGCAGTACTTC.

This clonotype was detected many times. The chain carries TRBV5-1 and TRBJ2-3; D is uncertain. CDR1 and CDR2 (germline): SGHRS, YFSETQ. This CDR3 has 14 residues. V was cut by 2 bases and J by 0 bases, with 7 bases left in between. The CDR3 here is CASSFAESTDTQYF. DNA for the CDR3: TGCGCCAGCAGCTTCGCGGAAAGCACAGATACGCAGTATTTT. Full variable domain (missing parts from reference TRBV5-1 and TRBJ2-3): KAGVTQTPRYLIKTRGQQVTLSCSPISGHRSVSWYQQTPGQGLQFLFEYFSETQRNKGNFPGRFSGRQFSNSRSEMNVSTLELGDSALYLCASSFAESTDTQYFGPGTRLTVL.

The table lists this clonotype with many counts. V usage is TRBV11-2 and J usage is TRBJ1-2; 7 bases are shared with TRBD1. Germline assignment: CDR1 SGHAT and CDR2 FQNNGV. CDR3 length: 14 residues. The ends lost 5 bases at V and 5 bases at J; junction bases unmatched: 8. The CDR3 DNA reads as TGTGCCAGCAGCCCACGACAGGGAGGGTATGGCTACACCTTC. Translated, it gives CASSPRQGGYGYTF.

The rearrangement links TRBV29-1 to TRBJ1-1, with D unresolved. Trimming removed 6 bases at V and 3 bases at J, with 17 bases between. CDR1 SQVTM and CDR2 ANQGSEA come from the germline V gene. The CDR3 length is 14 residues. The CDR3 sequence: CSVCGRVGDTEAFF. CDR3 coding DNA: TGCAGCGTCTGCGGACGAGTGGGCGACACTGAAGCTTTCTTT.

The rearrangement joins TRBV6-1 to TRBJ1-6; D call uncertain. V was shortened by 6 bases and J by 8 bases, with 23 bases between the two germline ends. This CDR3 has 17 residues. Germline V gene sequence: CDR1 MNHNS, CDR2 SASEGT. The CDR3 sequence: CASSPGPSFGSDSPLHF. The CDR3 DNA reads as TGTGCCAGCAGCCCTGGCCCCAGTTTTGGGTCGGATTCACCCCTCCACTTT.

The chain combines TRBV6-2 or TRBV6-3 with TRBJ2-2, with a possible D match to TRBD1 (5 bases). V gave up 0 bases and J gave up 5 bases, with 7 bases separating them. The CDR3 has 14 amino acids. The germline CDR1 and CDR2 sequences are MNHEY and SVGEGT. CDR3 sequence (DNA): TGTGCCAGCAGTTACTCGTCAGGGACCGGGGAGCTGTTTTTT. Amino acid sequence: CASSYSSGTGELFF.

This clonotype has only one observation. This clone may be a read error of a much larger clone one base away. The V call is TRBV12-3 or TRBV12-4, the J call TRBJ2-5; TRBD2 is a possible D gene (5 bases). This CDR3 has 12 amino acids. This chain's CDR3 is CASSAVWETQCF. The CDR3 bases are TGTGCCAGCAGTGCGGTCTGGGAGACCCAGTGCTTC.

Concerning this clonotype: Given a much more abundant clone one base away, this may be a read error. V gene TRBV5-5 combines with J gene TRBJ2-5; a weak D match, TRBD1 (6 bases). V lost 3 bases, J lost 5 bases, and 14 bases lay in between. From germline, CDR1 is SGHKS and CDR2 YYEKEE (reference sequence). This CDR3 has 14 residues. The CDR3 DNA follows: TGTGCCAGCAGCTGGGGACACCAACCGGAGACCCAGTACTTC. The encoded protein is CASSWGHQPETQYF.

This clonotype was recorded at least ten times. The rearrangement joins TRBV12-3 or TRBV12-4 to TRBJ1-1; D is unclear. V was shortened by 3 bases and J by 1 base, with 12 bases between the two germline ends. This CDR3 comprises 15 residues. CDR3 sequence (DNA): TGTGCCAGCAGTTTTCGGGTCTTAGGGAACACTGAAGCTTTCTTT. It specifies CASSFRVLGNTEAFF.

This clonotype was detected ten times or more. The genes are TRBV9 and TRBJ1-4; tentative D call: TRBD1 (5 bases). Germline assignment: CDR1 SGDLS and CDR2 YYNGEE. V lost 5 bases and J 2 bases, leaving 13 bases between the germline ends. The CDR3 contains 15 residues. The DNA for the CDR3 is TGTGCCAGCAGTGCGGGGCGCTTGACTAATGAAAAACTGTTTTTT. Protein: CASSAGRLTNEKLFF.

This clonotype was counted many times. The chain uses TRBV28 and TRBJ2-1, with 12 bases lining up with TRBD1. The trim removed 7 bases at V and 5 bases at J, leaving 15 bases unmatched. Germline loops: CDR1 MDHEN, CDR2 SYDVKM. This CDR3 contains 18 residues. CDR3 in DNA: TGTGCCAGCATAACGGGACAGGGGGCTAGGTGGGCGCACAATGAGCAGTTCTTC. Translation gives CASITGQGARWAHNEQFF.

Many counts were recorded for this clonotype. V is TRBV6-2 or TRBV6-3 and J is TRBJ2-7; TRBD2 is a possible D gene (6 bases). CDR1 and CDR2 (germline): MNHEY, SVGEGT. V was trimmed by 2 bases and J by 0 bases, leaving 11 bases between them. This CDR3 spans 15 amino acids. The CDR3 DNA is TGTGCCAGCAGTTACCAAGCGGGCTCCTCCTACGAGCAGTACTTC. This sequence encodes CASSYQAGSSYEQYF.

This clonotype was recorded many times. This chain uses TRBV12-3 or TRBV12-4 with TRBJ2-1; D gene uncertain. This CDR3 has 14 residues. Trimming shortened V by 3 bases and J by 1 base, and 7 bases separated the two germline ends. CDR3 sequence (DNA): TGTGCCAGCAGTTTCCGCCCTTCCTACAATGAGCAGTTCTTC. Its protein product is CASSFRPSYNEQFF.

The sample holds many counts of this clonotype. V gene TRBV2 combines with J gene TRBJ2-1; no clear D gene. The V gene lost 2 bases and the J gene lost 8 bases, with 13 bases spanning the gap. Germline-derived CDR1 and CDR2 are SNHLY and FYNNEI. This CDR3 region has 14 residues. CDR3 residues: CASSEPGPVDEQFF. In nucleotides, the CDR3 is TGTGCCAGCAGTGAACCCGGGCCGGTGGATGAGCAGTTCTTC.